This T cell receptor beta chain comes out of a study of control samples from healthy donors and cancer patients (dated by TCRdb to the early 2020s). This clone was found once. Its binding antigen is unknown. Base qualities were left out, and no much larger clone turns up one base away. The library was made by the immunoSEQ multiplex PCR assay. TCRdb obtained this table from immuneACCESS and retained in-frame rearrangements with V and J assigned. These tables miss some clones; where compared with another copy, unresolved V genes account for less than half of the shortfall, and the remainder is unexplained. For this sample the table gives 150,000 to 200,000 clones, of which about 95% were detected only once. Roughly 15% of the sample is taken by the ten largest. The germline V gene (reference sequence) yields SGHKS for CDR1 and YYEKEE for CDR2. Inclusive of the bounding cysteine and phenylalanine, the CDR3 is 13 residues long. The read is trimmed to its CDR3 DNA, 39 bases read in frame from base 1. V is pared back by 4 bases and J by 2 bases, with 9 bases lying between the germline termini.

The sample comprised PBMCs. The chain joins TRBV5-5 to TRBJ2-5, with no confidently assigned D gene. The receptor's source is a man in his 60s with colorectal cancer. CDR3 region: CASSPMGQETQYF. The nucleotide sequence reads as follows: TGTGCCAGCAGCCCCATGGGGCAAGAGACCCAGTACTTC.